These 20 T cell receptor beta chains share one sample of origin, sequenced in a study of CD8 T cells in ankylosing spondylitis. Overall study findings and caveats: Apparently characteristic of ankylosing spondylitis blood was a TCR beta motif (under ten highly homologous variants).

TCRdb independently ran MiXCR on the 5' RACE reads; one entry per CDR3 protein. This table holds roughly 700,000 distinct CDR3 sequences, about 20% found once. Antigens for these TCRs are unknown. The specimen sequenced was blood, either unsorted or a sorted T cell fraction (not recorded which). Every receptor here comes from a male donor with ankylosing spondylitis.

The V gene is TRBV24-1, the J gene TRBJ2-2, with D perhaps TRBD2 (6 bases). This CDR3 is 14 amino acids long. Per the germline V gene, CDR1 is KGHDR and CDR2 is SFDVKD. Deletions cut 5 bases from V and 7 bases from J, with 13 bases between. The CDR3 is CATSGGGAGGELFF. CDR3 nucleotide sequence: TGTGCCACCAGTGGTGGAGGGGCTGGCGGGGAGCTGTTTTTT.

The chain recombines TRBV3-1 with TRBJ2-5, with TRBD2 matching over 8 bases. Germline CDR1 LGHDT, CDR2 YNNKEL (reference sequence). This CDR3 spans 14 amino acids. The J segment lost 4 bases and the V segment lost 1 base, leaving 2 bases of the junction unmatched. The CDR3 nucleotides are TGTGCCAGCAGCCAAGGGGCGGGAGGAGAGACCCAGTACTTC. This codes for CASSQGAGGETQYF.

This clonotype was picked up a small number of times. V gene TRBV29-1 combines with J gene TRBJ2-3; no firm D call. The CDR3 is 12 residues long. The V end was cut by 8 bases, the J end by 5 bases, with 14 bases between. CDR1 is SQVTM, CDR2 ANQGSEA, per germline. The CDR3 protein is CSYRAPQDTQYF. DNA for the CDR3: TGCAGCTATCGGGCCCCGCAAGATACGCAGTATTTT.

The gene calls are TRBV5-1 and TRBJ2-7, with 15 bases that match TRBD2. This CDR3 region has 17 residues. Germline V gene lookup returns CDR1 SGHRS and CDR2 YFSETQ. The trim removed 5 bases at V and 3 bases at J, leaving 9 bases unmatched. CDR3 amino acids: CASRFRTSGGAHYEQYF. CDR3 bases: TGCGCCAGCAGGTTTCGGACTAGCGGGGGGGCCCACTACGAGCAGTACTTC.

This clonotype occurred a few times. The DNA of the CDR3 is TGCAGTGCAAGCGGCGGACGGGTCGGTCCCTACGAGCAGTACTTC. Translation gives CSASGGRVGPYEQYF. The V call is TRBV20-1, the J call TRBJ2-7, with D tentatively TRBD2 (5 bases). CDR3 size: 15 residues. V lost 6 bases and J lost 2, with 20 bases in between. CDR1 DFQATT and CDR2 SNEGSKA come from the germline V gene (reference sequence).

The chain has TRBV29-1 and TRBJ1-2; D not certain. V lost 6 bases, J lost 7 bases, and 18 bases lay in between. Germline CDR1 and CDR2: SQVTM and ANQGSEA. The CDR3 sequence is 13 residues long. The DNA of the CDR3 is TGCAGCGTCGAATCAGACCGGATGAGTGGCTACACCTTC. This codes for CSVESDRMSGYTF.

This sequence joins TRBV6-1 and TRBJ1-5; D not resolved. Germline CDR1 is MNHNS and CDR2 is SASEGT. The germline V and J ends were trimmed by 11 bases and 1 base, with 15 bases remaining between them. This CDR3 is built from 14 residues. CDR3 in DNA: TGTGCCTCGGTCTTGGGAGGGAGCAATCAGCCCCAGCATTTT. It yields the protein CASVLGGSNQPQHF.

This clonotype was observed a few times. The rearrangement links TRBV29-1 to TRBJ1-2, with D unclear. The CDR3 length is 13 residues. Germline V CDR1 and CDR2: SQVTM, ANQGSEA. The germline V and J ends were trimmed by 6 bases and 8 bases, with 19 bases remaining between them. For the CDR3, the DNA is TGCAGCGTCAAGAGGCCCGGGTTGAGCGGCTACACCTTC. It yields the protein CSVKRPGLSGYTF.

This clonotype was detected ten times or more. The J gene is TRBJ2-3, the V gene TRBV20-1; TRBD1 matches at 8 bases. The ends lost 3 bases at V and 5 bases at J; junction bases unmatched: 7. CDR3 length: 14 residues. Per the germline V gene, CDR1 is DFQATT and CDR2 is SNEGSKA (reference sequence). DNA of the CDR3: TGCAGTGCTAGTCGGCAGGGGGCCCAAGATACGCAGTATTTT. Translating gives CSASRQGAQDTQYF.

This clonotype appeared a few times. The chain carries TRBV29-1 and TRBJ1-2; 9 bases agree with TRBD1. The CDR3 is 14 amino acids. Germline V gives CDR1 SQVTM, CDR2 ANQGSEA. Unmatched junction bases numbered 7, after V lost 2 bases and J lost 6 bases. The CDR3 is CSVEKTGGRNGYTF. CDR3 DNA sequence: TGCAGCGTTGAAAAAACAGGGGGCAGGAATGGCTACACCTTC.

The chain is built from TRBV15 and TRBJ2-2, with D perhaps matching TRBD2 (5 bases). Germline values: CDR1 LNHNV, CDR2 YYDKDF (reference sequence). The CDR3 consists of 13 residues. Trimming removed 2 bases from V and 7 bases from J, with 8 bases in between. CDR3 region: CATSRQLGGELFF. The CDR3 DNA reads as TGTGCCACCAGCAGACAACTAGGCGGGGAGCTGTTTTTT.

The chain carries TRBV20-1 and TRBJ1-1, with D perhaps TRBD1 (5 bases). The germline V and J ends were trimmed by 3 bases and 5 bases, with 16 bases remaining between them. The germline gives CDR1 DFQATT, CDR2 SNEGSKA (reference sequence). This CDR3 spans 14 amino acids. The CDR3: CSASPNRGGTEAFF. CDR3 DNA sequence: TGCAGTGCTAGCCCCAACCGGGGGGGGACTGAAGCTTTCTTT.

This clonotype was detected only a few times. CDR3 DNA sequence: TGTGCCAGCAGTCCCATACGTCAGGGTTACTATGGCTACACCTTC. Translated: CASSPIRQGYYGYTF. V and J are TRBV12-3 or TRBV12-4 and TRBJ1-2, with D possibly matching TRBD1 (5 bases). Trimming left V 5 bases short and J 3 bases short, with 16 bases between. The CDR3 runs 15 residues.

As DNA, the CDR3 is TGTGCCAGCAGCCCTCGGCTAGCGGCGGGCACAGATACGCAGTATTTT. Protein product: CASSPRLAAGTDTQYF. The chain links TRBV9 to TRBJ2-3; 7 bases agree with TRBD2. This CDR3 is 16 amino acids long. J was trimmed by 1 base and V by 4 bases; bases with no gene match: 9. CDR1 and CDR2 (germline): SGDLS, YYNGEE.

This chain connects TRBV5-6 to TRBJ2-7; D is undetermined. The CDR3 loop spans 14 amino acids. V was shortened by 2 bases and J by 2 bases, with 11 bases between the two germline ends. Per the germline V gene, CDR1 is SGHDT and CDR2 is YYEEEE. The CDR3: CASSLLLRTYEQYF. The CDR3 region has the DNA TGTGCCAGCAGCTTATTACTGAGAACCTACGAGCAGTACTTC.

At least ten counts were recorded for this clonotype. The genes are TRBV5-1 and TRBJ2-2; TRBD2 matches at 10 bases. This CDR3 is built from 17 residues. The V gene's germline CDR1 is SGHRS and CDR2 YFSETQ. Trimming removed 5 bases from V and 0 bases from J; junction bases left unmatched: 7. The CDR3 nucleotides are TGCGCCAGCAGTACTCCTAGCGGGGGCGCGAACACCGGGGAGCTGTTTTTT. Its translation: CASSTPSGGANTGELFF.

There are a few counts of this clonotype. The chain is built from TRBV5-1 and TRBJ2-3; TRBD2 aligns across 16 bases. The CDR3 has 18 residues. Germline CDR1 is SGHRS and CDR2 is YFSETQ. V shed 4 bases, J shed 7 bases, and the junction held 12 bases outside the gene matches. The CDR3: CASSPGLGLAGGPNTQYF. CDR3 sequence (DNA): TGCGCCAGCAGCCCAGGGTTGGGACTAGCGGGGGGGCCAAATACGCAGTATTTT.

V and J are TRBV7-9 and TRBJ1-6, with D hard to call. The V gene's germline CDR1 is SEHNR and CDR2 FQNEAQ (reference sequence). The CDR3 contains 15 residues. Trimming removed 5 bases from V and 9 bases from J, with 17 bases in between. The CDR3 sequence: CASSPATPPVSPLHF. CDR3 sequence (DNA): TGTGCCAGCAGCCCAGCTACACCGCCCGTTTCACCCCTCCACTTT.

This chain uses TRBV7-2 with TRBJ2-3, with D perhaps matching TRBD1 (5 bases). Trimming cost V 6 bases and J 0 bases, with 13 bases left between them. CDR3 length: 15 residues. From germline, CDR1 is SGHTA and CDR2 FQGNSA. CDR3 region: CASSSPGPSTDTQYF. The CDR3 region has the DNA TGTGCCAGCAGTTCACCAGGGCCCAGCACAGATACGCAGTATTTT.

This clonotype was seen repeatedly, ten times or more. The J gene is TRBJ2-5, the V gene TRBV5-1, with D maybe TRBD2 (6 bases). V dropped 4 bases and J dropped 5 bases, with 18 bases sitting between them. The germline V gene has CDR1 SGHRS and CDR2 YFSETQ. The CDR3 spans 15 residues. CDR3 protein: CASSTSSSEWETQYF. DNA of the CDR3: TGCGCCAGCAGCACTAGCTCCAGCGAGTGGGAGACCCAGTACTTC.